These T cell receptor beta chains were read from a single sample in a study of tumor and adjacent non-tumor tissue in lung cancer. TCRdb ran MiXCR on the multiplex PCR reads and lists one entry per CDR3 protein. This table holds tens of thousands of distinct CDR3 sequences, 55% to 70% found once. The specimen sequenced was distant non-tumor lung tissue. These receptors came from a woman in her forties or fifties with non-small cell lung cancer. The conserved cysteine and the conserved F or W are not part of the CDR3 here.

j_gene: TRBJ2-1
v_gene: TRBV28
CDR3aa: ASCRQALYNEHL

j_gene: TRBJ2-7
v_gene: TRBV28
CDR3aa: ASSHSFGDAVQY

j_gene: TRBJ1-6
v_gene: TRBV20-1
CDR3aa: SANQGTRTYNSPLH

j_gene: TRBJ2-7
v_gene: TRBV6-1
CDR3aa: ARGRGGTYEQY

j_gene: TRBJ2-1
v_gene: TRBV20-1
CDR3aa: GARDRYLGTSGSVHNEQL

j_gene: TRBJ1-5
v_gene: TRBV12-3/TRBV12-4
CDR3aa: ASRLLANQPQH

j_gene: TRBJ2-7
v_gene: TRBV19
CDR3aa: ASSIVVTGDGEQY

j_gene: TRBJ2-7
v_gene: TRBV6-1
CDR3aa: ASSEPRTGPSSYEQH

j_gene: TRBJ2-7
v_gene: TRBV11-2
CDR3aa: ASSPWASVSYEQY

j_gene: TRBJ2-1
v_gene: TRBV11-2
CDR3aa: ARSLPSINEQF

j_gene: TRBJ1-5
v_gene: TRBV6-1
CDR3aa: ANSESGRNQPQH

j_gene: TRBJ2-1
v_gene: TRBV12-3/TRBV12-4
CDR3aa: ASTSLTSGRAGEQF

j_gene: TRBJ2-5
v_gene: TRBV29-1
CDR3aa: STHSGRASGRETQY

j_gene: TRBJ2-7
v_gene: TRBV5-1
CDR3aa: ASSSGQDVYEQY

j_gene: TRBJ1-2
v_gene: TRBV16
CDR3aa: ASSQSSYGYT

j_gene: TRBJ2-1
v_gene: TRBV20-1
CDR3aa: SAIGTSGRARNEQF

j_gene: TRBJ2-7
v_gene: TRBV11-2
CDR3aa: ASSLTHGYEQY

j_gene: TRBJ1-1
v_gene: TRBV20-1
CDR3aa: SARANTEAF

j_gene: TRBJ2-1
v_gene: TRBV5-6
CDR3aa: ASSWTSFYDEQF

j_gene: TRBJ2-3
v_gene: TRBV11-2
CDR3aa: ATSLDKGLASTDTQY

j_gene: TRBJ2-7
v_gene: TRBV14
CDR3aa: ASSRDHGTENVYEQY

j_gene: TRBJ1-4
v_gene: TRBV5-4
CDR3aa: ASSLGNEKLF

j_gene: TRBJ2-5
v_gene: TRBV7-9
CDR3aa: ASSQSAIGETQY

j_gene: TRBJ2-1
v_gene: TRBV11-2
CDR3aa: ASIFNPRNQQF

j_gene: TRBJ2-7
v_gene: TRBV6-2/TRBV6-3
CDR3aa: ASLGQLPYEQY

j_gene: TRBJ2-2
v_gene: TRBV11-3
CDR3aa: ASSLTRFTGELF

j_gene: TRBJ2-1
v_gene: TRBV11-1
CDR3aa: ASSLDWGYEQF